Listed below are T cell receptor beta chains from one sample, sequenced in a study of blood T cell repertoires in COVID-19. Clones were sequenced by immunoSEQ multiplex PCR, and TCRdb holds only the in-frame ones, with some missing. Counted here are about 130,000 clones, roughly 88% occurring once; the ten biggest clones make up around a tenth. Sequencing was performed on peripheral blood. Source of these receptors: a man aged 45-65 years with acute or convalescent COVID-19. Each CDR3 is given with its conserved first and last residue. A D gene is named only where the DNA matches it firmly. For some rows the clone size is stated as once, few or many, or as a class when expanded; others skip it.

abundance,j_gene,len,d_gene,v_gene,CDR3nt,CDR3aa
.,TRBJ1-1,15,.,TRBV21-1,TGTGCCAGCAGCAAAGTTCAACTCCGCTCGCCTGAAGCTTTCTTT,CASSKVQLRSPEAFF
.,TRBJ2-3,14,.,TRBV9,TGTGCCAGCAGCTCCCCAGCGCAGACAGATACGCAGTATTTT,CASSSPAQTDTQYF
.,TRBJ1-5,15,TRBD1,TRBV19,TGTGCCAGTAGGGCAGACAGGGATAGCAATCAGCCCCAGCATTTT,CASRADRDSNQPQHF
.,TRBJ2-7,14,TRBD1,TRBV7-6,TGTGCCAGCAGCTTGGGACAGGGAAGCAACGAGCAGTACTTC,CASSLGQGSNEQYF
.,TRBJ1-3,17,.,TRBV9,TGTGCCAGCAGCGTAGAGCCGGGGATAGGCTCTGGAAACACCATATATTTT,CASSVEPGIGSGNTIYF
.,TRBJ1-1,13,.,TRBV5-1,TGCGCCAGCAGCCCGGACAGTAACACTGAAGCTTTCTTT,CASSPDSNTEAFF
.,TRBJ2-5,13,.,TRBV7-9,TGTGCCAGCAGCCCCGGGACACCAGAGACCCAGTACTTC,CASSPGTPETQYF
.,TRBJ2-1,15,.,TRBV28,TGTGCCAGCAGTTTGATAGTAAGCTCCTACAATGAGCAGTTCTTC,CASSLIVSSYNEQFF
few,TRBJ1-2,15,.,TRBV6-5,TGTGCCAGCAGCTACCTATGGGACAAGAACTATGGCTACACCTTC,CASSYLWDKNYGYTF
.,TRBJ2-2,15,TRBD1,TRBV19,TGTGCCAGTAGTAGGGTGACAGGGGGCACCGGGGAGCTGTTTTTT,CASSRVTGGTGELFF
.,TRBJ1-1,15,.,TRBV11-1,TGTGCCAGCAGCCGATCCCGTTCCCTGAGCACTGAAGCTTTCTTT,CASSRSRSLSTEAFF
once,TRBJ1-1,16,.,TRBV20-1,TGCAGTGCTAGTAAATCGTATCAGGCGCCGAACACTGAAGCTTTCTTT,CSASKSYQAPNTEAFF
.,TRBJ1-2,15,.,TRBV5-1,TGCGCCAGCAGTTTGGCCCAGGGAAACTACTATGGCTACACCTTC,CASSLAQGNYYGYTF
.,TRBJ2-2,15,.,TRBV5-1,TGCGCCAGCAGCCCGGGACTGAGCCGGAACGGGGAGCTGTTTTTT,CASSPGLSRNGELFF
.,TRBJ2-4,15,.,TRBV9,TGTGCCAGCAGCGACGTAGGTAGAGGAAAAAACATTCAGTACTTC,CASSDVGRGKNIQYF
.,TRBJ2-3,11,.,TRBV2,TGTGCCAGCGTTTTAACAGATACGCAGTATTTT,CASVLTDTQYF
.,TRBJ2-1,17,.,TRBV5-1,TGCGCCAGCAGCCCCCTGGGGGGCGGGAGTGGGTGGAATGAGCAGTTCTTC,CASSPLGGGSGWNEQFF
few,TRBJ1-1,17,.,TRBV4-1,TGCGCCAGCAGCCATATCCTCGTTTCGATACGGAGCACTGAAGCTTTCTTT,CASSHILVSIRSTEAFF
.,TRBJ1-5,14,.,TRBV3-1/TRBV3-2,TGTGCCAGCAGCCAATGGCAGTCCAATCAGCCCCAGCATTTT,CASSQWQSNQPQHF
.,TRBJ2-1,14,TRBD1,TRBV3-1/TRBV3-2,TGTGCCAGCAGCCAAGAGGGGACAGGGGGTGAGCAGTTCTTC,CASSQEGTGGEQFF
.,TRBJ1-1,15,TRBD1,TRBV5-8,TGTGCCAGCCACACCGGACAGGGAAAGAACACTGAAGCTTTCTTT,CASHTGQGKNTEAFF
few,TRBJ1-2,14,TRBD1,TRBV5-1,TGCGCCAGCAGCCCCGGGGGACAGAACTATGGCTACACCTTC,CASSPGGQNYGYTF
.,TRBJ1-2,12,.,TRBV10-1,TGCGCCAGCAGTGGCGGACAGTATGGCTACACCTTC,CASSGGQYGYTF
few,TRBJ2-7,15,.,TRBV4-2,TGTGCCAGCAGCCAATTGCGCGGAGGCTCCTACGAGCAGTACTTC,CASSQLRGGSYEQYF
.,TRBJ2-2,11,.,TRBV28,TGTGCCAGTCAAGAGGGCGGGGAGCTGTTTTTT,CASQEGGELFF
.,TRBJ1-1,16,.,TRBV5-5,TGTGCCAGCAGCTCACAGGCGGCTACGCAGGGCACTGAAGCTTTCTTT,CASSSQAATQGTEAFF
.,TRBJ1-3,14,TRBD1,TRBV5-4,TGTGCCAGCAGTCCCGGCGGGACAGCAAACACCATATATTTT,CASSPGGTANTIYF
.,TRBJ1-1,12,.,TRBV19,TGTGCCAGTAAGGTACAGGGAGGGGAGGCTTTCTTT,CASKVQGGEAFF
.,TRBJ2-7,16,TRBD2,TRBV3-1/TRBV3-2,TGTGCCAGCAGCCAGTGGACTAGCGGTATCTCCTACGAGCAGTACTTC,CASSQWTSGISYEQYF
.,TRBJ1-1,14,.,TRBV28,TGTGTCTCGGGTAAAGCTGCTATGAACACTGAAGCTTTCTTT,CVSGKAAMNTEAFF
.,TRBJ1-2,13,.,TRBV6-4,TGTGCCAGCAGTGACCGGGACTCCTATGGCTACACCTTC,CASSDRDSYGYTF
.,TRBJ1-1,13,.,TRBV30,TGTGCCTGGACACCGGGACTAGACGTTGAAGCTTTCTTT,CAWTPGLDVEAFF
.,TRBJ2-7,13,.,TRBV27,TGTGCCAGCAGTTTCCCCCAACGAGACGAGCAGTACTTC,CASSFPQRDEQYF
.,TRBJ1-2,13,.,TRBV28,TGTGCCAGCAGTTTAGGGAGTCTCTATGGCTACACCTTC,CASSLGSLYGYTF
.,TRBJ1-6,16,.,TRBV5-5,TGTGCCAGCAGCCACCGCGAGGCGTTCTTGAATTCACCCCTCCACTTT,CASSHREAFLNSPLHF
.,TRBJ1-2,15,TRBD1,TRBV18,TGTGCCAGCTCAGAGGACAGGGGGCCAGCATATGGCTACACCTTC,CASSEDRGPAYGYTF
.,TRBJ1-2,14,.,TRBV19,TGTGCCAGTAGTCCCCGGGCAGGGGACTATGGCTACACCTTC,CASSPRAGDYGYTF
.,TRBJ1-6,15,.,TRBV2,TGTGCCAGCAGTGGGTGGACTGCTACAAATTCACCCCTCCACTTT,CASSGWTATNSPLHF
once,TRBJ2-3,16,.,TRBV7-9,TGTGCCAGCAGTCTGCCGGGGGATACTAGCACAGATACGCAGTATTTT,CASSLPGDTSTDTQYF
.,TRBJ1-1,13,.,TRBV9,TGTGCCAGCAGCGTAGACGCGGCCACTGAAGCTTTCTTT,CASSVDAATEAFF
.,TRBJ1-3,15,.,TRBV7-9,TGTGCCAGCAGCTGGGAGGCACTCTCTGGAAACACCATATATTTT,CASSWEALSGNTIYF
few,TRBJ1-6,15,.,TRBV6-5,TGTGCCAGCAGTTACTCGAGCGGTTTAGGGGAGGCCCTCCACTTT,CASSYSSGLGEALHF
.,TRBJ1-1,15,.,TRBV5-4,TGTGCCAGCAGCTTGCGGGCGGGCATGAACACTGAAGCTTTCTTT,CASSLRAGMNTEAFF
.,TRBJ2-1,14,TRBD2,TRBV6-6,TGTGCCAGCAGCGGACTAGCGGGGGCAAATGAGCAGTTCTTC,CASSGLAGANEQFF
.,TRBJ2-2,17,.,TRBV3-1/TRBV3-2,TGTGCCAGCAGCCAAGATCTTATAACAGAAATTACCGGGGAGCTGTTTTTT,CASSQDLITEITGELFF
.,TRBJ1-2,14,TRBD1,TRBV27,TGTGCCAGCAGTTTCGGGGACAGGGAGGGTGGCTACACCTTC,CASSFGDREGGYTF
.,TRBJ2-1,17,.,TRBV7-9,TGTGCCAGCAGCCCACCTTTTCGACTATCCATTCGGAATGAGCAGTTCTTC,CASSPPFRLSIRNEQFF
.,TRBJ2-5,13,TRBD2,TRBV20-1,TGCAGTGCTAGTTTTAGCGGGAGGGAGACCCAGTACTTC,CSASFSGRETQYF
.,TRBJ2-7,16,TRBD1,TRBV27,TGTGCCAGCAGCCGTGGACAGGGATCGTCCTCCTACGAGCAGTACTTC,CASSRGQGSSSYEQYF
.,TRBJ2-3,16,TRBD2,TRBV5-4,TGTGCCAGCAGGACTAGCGGGGTTTCTAGCACAGATACGCAGTATTTT,CASRTSGVSSTDTQYF
.,TRBJ1-1,13,.,TRBV21-1,TGTGCCAGCAGACAGGGGGCAGGGACTGAAGCTTTCTTT,CASRQGAGTEAFF
.,TRBJ1-6,13,.,TRBV15,TGTGCCACCAGCGAAGAACTAGGGTCACCCCTCCACTTT,CATSEELGSPLHF
.,TRBJ2-1,16,.,TRBV19,TGTGCCAGCCAAAGGACAGCGGGGCTCTCCTACAATGAGCAGTTCTTC,CASQRTAGLSYNEQFF
.,TRBJ2-3,19,.,TRBV7-6,TGTGCCAGCAGCTTAGCCCCCCCCCGGGCGAGCGCGGCGGGAGATACGCAGTATTTT,CASSLAPPRASAAGDTQYF
.,TRBJ2-6,15,.,TRBV7-9,TGTGCCAGCAGCTCCCCCGGGGGGCTGGGCAACGTCCTGACTTTC,CASSSPGGLGNVLTF
.,TRBJ1-6,16,TRBD1,TRBV6-5,TGTGCCAGCAGTTCCTTTATAGGACAGGAAAATTCACCCCTCCACTTT,CASSSFIGQENSPLHF
.,TRBJ2-7,14,.,TRBV19,TGTGCCAGTAGTCCCTCCCTGACAGGCTCCGAGCAGTACTTC,CASSPSLTGSEQYF
.,TRBJ1-5,15,TRBD1,TRBV6-6,TGTGCCAGCAGAAGACAGGGGTCGTATCATCAGCCCCAGCATTTT,CASRRQGSYHQPQHF
.,TRBJ1-3,13,.,TRBV5-1,TGCGCCAGCAGCTTAAACGGGAGGGACACCATATATTTT,CASSLNGRDTIYF